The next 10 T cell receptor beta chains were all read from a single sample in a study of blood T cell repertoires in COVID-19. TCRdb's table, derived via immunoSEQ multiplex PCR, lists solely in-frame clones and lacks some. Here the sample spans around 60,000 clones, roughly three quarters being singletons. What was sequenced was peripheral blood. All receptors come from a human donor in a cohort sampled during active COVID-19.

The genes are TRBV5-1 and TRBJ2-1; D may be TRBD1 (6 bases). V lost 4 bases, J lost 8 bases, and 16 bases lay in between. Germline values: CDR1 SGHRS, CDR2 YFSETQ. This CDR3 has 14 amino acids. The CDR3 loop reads CASSANRVEDEQFF. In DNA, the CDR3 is TGCGCCAGCAGCGCGAACAGGGTAGAGGATGAGCAGTTCTTC.

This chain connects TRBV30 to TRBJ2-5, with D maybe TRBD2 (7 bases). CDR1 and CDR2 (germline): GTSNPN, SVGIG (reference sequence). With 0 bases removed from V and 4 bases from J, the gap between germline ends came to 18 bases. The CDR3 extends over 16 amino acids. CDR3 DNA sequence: TGTGCCTGGAGTGTAGGGCCCGGGGGGCTCGGAGAGACCCAGTACTTC. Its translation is CAWSVGPGGLGETQYF.

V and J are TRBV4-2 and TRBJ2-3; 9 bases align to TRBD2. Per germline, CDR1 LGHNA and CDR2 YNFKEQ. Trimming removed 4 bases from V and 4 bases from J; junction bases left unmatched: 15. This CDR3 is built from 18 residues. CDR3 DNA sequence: TGTGCCAGCAGCCTCGAACCCCTCCGCGGGGGGGATCCAGATACGCAGTATTTT. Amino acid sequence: CASSLEPLRGGDPDTQYF.

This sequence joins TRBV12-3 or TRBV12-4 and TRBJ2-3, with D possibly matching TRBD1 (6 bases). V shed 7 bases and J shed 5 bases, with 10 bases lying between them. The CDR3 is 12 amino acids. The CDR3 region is CASTSGVDTQYF. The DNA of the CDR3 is TGTGCCAGCACCTCAGGGGTAGATACGCAGTATTTT.

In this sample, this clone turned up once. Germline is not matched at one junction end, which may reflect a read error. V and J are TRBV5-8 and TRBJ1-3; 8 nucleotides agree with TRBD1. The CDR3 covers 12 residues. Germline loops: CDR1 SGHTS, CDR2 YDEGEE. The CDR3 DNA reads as TGTGCCAGCAGGCTTTGGGACAGGAGTTCCGATTTT. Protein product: CASRLWDRSSDF.

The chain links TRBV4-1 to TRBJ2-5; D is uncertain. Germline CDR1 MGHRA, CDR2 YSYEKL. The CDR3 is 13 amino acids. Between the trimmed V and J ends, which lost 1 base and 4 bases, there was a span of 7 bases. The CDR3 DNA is TGCGCCAGCAGCCAAGTACAGAGAGAGACCCAGTACTTC. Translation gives CASSQVQRETQYF.

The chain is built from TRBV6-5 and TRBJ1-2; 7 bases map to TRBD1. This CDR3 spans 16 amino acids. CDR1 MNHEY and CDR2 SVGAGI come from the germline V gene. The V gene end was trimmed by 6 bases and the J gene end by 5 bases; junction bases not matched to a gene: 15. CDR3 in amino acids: CASSYKIPTGAYGYTF. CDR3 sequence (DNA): TGTGCCAGCAGCTACAAAATTCCAACAGGGGCTTATGGCTACACCTTC.

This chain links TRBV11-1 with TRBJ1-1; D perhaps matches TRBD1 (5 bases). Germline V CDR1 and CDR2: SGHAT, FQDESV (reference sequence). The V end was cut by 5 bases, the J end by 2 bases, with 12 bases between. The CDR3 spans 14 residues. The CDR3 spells CASSLHGGNTEAFF. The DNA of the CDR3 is TGTGCCAGCAGCCTACACGGGGGAAACACTGAAGCTTTCTTT.

The CDR3 loop reads CASSRGLGGVDTQYF. CDR3 sequence (DNA): TGTGCCAGCAGTCGAGGGCTCGGTGGCGTAGATACGCAGTATTTT. The V and J genes are TRBV7-2 and TRBJ2-3, with D tentatively TRBD2 (5 bases). From germline, CDR1 is SGHTA and CDR2 FQGNSA. Trimming shortened V by 6 bases and J by 5 bases, and 18 bases separated the two germline ends. This CDR3 contains 15 residues. Full variable domain (remainder filled in from reference TRBV7-2 and TRBJ2-3): GAGVSQSPSNKVTEKGKDVELRCDPISGHTALYWYRQSLGQGLEFLIYFQGNSAPDKSGLPSDRFSAERTGGSVSTLTIQRTQQEDSAVYLCASSRGLGGVDTQYFGPGTRLTVL.

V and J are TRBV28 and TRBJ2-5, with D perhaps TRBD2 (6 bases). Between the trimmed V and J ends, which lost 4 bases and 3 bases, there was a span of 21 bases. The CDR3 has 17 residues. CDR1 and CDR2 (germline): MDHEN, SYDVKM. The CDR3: CASSSPGGPPPKETQYF. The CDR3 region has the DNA TGTGCCAGCAGTTCCCCCGGGGGACCCCCTCCTAAAGAGACCCAGTACTTC.